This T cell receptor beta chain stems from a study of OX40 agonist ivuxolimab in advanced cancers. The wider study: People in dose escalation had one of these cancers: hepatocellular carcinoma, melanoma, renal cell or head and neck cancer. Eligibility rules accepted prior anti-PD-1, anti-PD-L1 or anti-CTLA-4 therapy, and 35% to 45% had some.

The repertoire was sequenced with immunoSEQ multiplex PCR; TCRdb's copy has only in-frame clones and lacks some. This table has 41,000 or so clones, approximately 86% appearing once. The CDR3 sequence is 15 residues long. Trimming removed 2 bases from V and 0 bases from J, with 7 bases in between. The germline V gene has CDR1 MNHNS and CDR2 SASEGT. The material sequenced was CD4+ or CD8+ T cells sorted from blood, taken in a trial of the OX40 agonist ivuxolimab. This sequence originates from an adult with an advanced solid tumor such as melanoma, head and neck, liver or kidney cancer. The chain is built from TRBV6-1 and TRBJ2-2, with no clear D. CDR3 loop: CASSERAANTGELFF. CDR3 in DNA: TGTGCCAGCAGTGAAAGGGCAGCGAACACCGGGGAGCTGTTTTTT.